This entry features one T cell receptor (beta chain) sequence. This receptor's antigen is unknown. No per-base quality is available; no much larger clone lies one base away. The germline V gene specifies SGHRS as CDR1 and YFSETQ as CDR2. The CDR3 measures 13 amino acids from cysteine to phenylalanine. Only the CDR3 part of the read is kept: 39 bases, read in frame from the first base. V lost 0 bases and J lost 3 bases; the stretch between them is 4 bases long. To prepare the library, the immunoSEQ multiplex PCR assay was applied. TCRdb provides this immuneACCESS table in a form limited to in-frame rearrangements. Some clones are lacking; in checked studies, under half of them reflect an unresolved V gene, and why the rest are absent is not known. The sample table records over 35,000 clones; about 90% of these occur just once. The ten largest make up 10% of the sample. The sample comes from a study of T cell changes during pregnancy in multiple sclerosis (dated by TCRdb to between 2018 and 2020). Background on the whole study: The study examined how the T cell repertoire changed over the course of pregnancy in women with multiple sclerosis.

The V and J segments used are TRBV5-1 and TRBJ1-5; the D segment cannot be called with confidence. The sequence was collected from a female donor with multiple sclerosis, enrolled in a pregnancy study. This specimen was CD8+ T cells from peripheral blood mononuclear cells, taken in the first trimester of pregnancy. The CDR3 sequence is CASSLDLNQPQHF. DNA sequence: TGCGCCAGCAGCTTGGATCTCAATCAGCCCCAGCATTTT.